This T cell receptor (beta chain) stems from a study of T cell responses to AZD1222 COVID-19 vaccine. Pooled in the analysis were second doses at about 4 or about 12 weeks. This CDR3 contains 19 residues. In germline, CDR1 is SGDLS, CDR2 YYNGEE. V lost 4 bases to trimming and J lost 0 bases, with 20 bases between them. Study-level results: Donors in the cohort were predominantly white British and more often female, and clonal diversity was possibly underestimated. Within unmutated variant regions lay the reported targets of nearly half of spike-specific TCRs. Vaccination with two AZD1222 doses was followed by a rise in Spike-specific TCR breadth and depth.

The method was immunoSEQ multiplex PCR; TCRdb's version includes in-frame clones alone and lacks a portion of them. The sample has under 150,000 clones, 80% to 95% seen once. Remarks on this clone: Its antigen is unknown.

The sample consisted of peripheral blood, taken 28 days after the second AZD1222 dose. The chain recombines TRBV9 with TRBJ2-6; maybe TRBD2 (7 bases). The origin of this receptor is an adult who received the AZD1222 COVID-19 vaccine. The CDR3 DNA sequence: TGTGCCAGCAGCCCCCTAGGGAGGGGGTCCCACTCTGGGGCCAACGTCCTGACTTTC. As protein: CASSPLGRGSHSGANVLTF.